The clone carrying this T cell receptor (beta chain) ranks as medium-sized. Its antigen is unidentified. This sample was included in a study of T-cell memory formation after mild COVID-19. Notes on the study in general: Researchers could not confirm that second-wave clones peaking on day 37 targeted SARS-CoV-2. Contracting CD4+ clones were located mainly in CM and EM, and CD8+ clones in EMRA.

Trimming cost V 2 bases and J 7 bases, with 12 bases left between them. Germline V gene lookup returns CDR1 SEHNR and CDR2 FQNEAQ (reference sequence). This CDR3 comprises 13 residues. Sample barcodes and UMIs were carried by the TCR alpha and TCR beta cDNA libraries that 5'RACE generated with constant-segment primers. From the 5' RACE reads, TCRdb called clonotypes with MiXCR, one entry per CDR3 protein. The sample carries roughly 150,000 distinct CDR3 sequences, almost 25% recorded once. This sequence joins TRBV7-9 and TRBJ2-7; D remains unclear. The receptor was isolated from an adult woman who had mild COVID-19 (a few samples of this study predate the infection). Cell type and time point are not known. The specimen was PBMCs or a T cell subset sorted from them (not recorded which). The CDR3 sequence: CASSLSADYEQYF. In nucleotides, the CDR3 is TGTGCCAGCAGCTTATCGGCGGATTATGAGCAGTACTTC.